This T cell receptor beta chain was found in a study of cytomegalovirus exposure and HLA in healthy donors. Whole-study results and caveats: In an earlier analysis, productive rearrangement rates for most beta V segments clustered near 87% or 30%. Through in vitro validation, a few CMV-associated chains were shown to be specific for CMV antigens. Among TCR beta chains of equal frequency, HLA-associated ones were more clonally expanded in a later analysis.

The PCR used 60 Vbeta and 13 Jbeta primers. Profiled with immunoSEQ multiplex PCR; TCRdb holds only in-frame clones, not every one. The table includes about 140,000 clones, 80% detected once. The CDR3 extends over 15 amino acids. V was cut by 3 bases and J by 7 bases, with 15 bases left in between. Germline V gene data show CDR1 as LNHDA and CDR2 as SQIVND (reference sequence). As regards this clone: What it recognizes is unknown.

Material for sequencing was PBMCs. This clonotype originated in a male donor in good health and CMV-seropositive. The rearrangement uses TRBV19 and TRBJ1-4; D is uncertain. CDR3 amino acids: CASSMNPGMGEKLFF. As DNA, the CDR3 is TGTGCCAGTAGTATGAACCCGGGTATGGGTGAAAAACTGTTTTTT.